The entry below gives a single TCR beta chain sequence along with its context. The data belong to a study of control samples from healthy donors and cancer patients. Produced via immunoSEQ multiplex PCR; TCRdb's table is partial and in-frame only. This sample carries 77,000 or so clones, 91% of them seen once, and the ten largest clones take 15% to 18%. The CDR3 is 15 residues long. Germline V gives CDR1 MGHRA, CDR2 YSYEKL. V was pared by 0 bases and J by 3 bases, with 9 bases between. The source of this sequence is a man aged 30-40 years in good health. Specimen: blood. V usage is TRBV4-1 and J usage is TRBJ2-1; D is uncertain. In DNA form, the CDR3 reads TGCGCCAGCAGCCAAGAATCGAGGAGCTACAATGAGCAGTTCTTC. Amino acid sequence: CASSQESRSYNEQFF.